This TCR beta chain was documented in a study of beta chain features in type 1 diabetes. Study-wide background: The number of sorted cells examined across all samples was fewer than 110,000,000. Study results and caveats: TCRB CDR3s were moderately but significantly shorter in Type 1 diabetes patients in all four CD4+ subsets.

This CDR3 is 14 amino acids long. Trimming at V came to 5 bases and at J to 6 bases, leaving 8 bases not matched to a gene. Germline values: CDR1 SEHNR, CDR2 FQNEAQ (reference sequence). As every portion of the isolated RNA was reverse transcribed, the sequencing read expressed TCRB transcripts. Sequencing was performed with immunoSEQ multiplex PCR; in TCRdb, only in-frame clones are kept and a portion is missing. The sample shows more than 120,000 clones, under 11% of them seen only once. To note about this clone: The target antigen is unknown.

The receptor was isolated from a man aged 18 to 30 in good health. This chain links TRBV7-9 with TRBJ2-7; 9 nucleotides align to TRBD1. Sequenced material: naive CD4+ T cells from blood. CDR3 coding DNA: TGTGCCAGCAGCCCCGGGACAGGGCAAGGCGAGCAGTACTTC. It encodes CASSPGTGQGEQYF.